This T cell receptor beta chain was recorded in a study of T cell responses to AZD1222 COVID-19 vaccine. A remark on this clone: Its antigen is currently unknown.

Sequencing used immunoSEQ multiplex PCR; TCRdb keeps in-frame clones, though not all of them. The sample records 85,000 to 100,000 clones, more than 75% being singletons. Study conclusions and caveats: CD4 TCRs linked to vaccination spanned spike, dominating at 160-218 and 743-854. Seropositive AZD1222 recipients at baseline numbered only five or six. Unmutated variant regions are reportedly targeted by nearly half of spike-specific TCRs.

V lost 4 bases and J lost 3; bases outside the gene matches: 4. From germline, CDR1 is MGHDK and CDR2 SYGVNS. This CDR3 is built from 14 residues. The V and J genes are TRBV25-1 and TRBJ2-7; 9 nucleotides line up with TRBD2. The sample in question was peripheral blood, obtained on day 0 of AZD1222 vaccination. This TCR was recovered from an adult in good health. Here the CDR3 reads CASSAGLAGYEQYF. CDR3 sequence (DNA): TGTGCCAGCAGTGCGGGACTAGCCGGCTACGAGCAGTACTTC.